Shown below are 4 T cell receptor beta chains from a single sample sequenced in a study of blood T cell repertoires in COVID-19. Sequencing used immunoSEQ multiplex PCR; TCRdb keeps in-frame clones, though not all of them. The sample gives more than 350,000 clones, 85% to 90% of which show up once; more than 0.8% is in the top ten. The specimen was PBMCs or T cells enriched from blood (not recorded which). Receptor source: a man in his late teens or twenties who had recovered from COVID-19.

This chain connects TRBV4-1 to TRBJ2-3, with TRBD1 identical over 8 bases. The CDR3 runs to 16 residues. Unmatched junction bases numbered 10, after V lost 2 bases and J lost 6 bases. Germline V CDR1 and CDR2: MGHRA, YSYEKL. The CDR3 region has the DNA TGCGCCAGCAGCCAACTCCCAGCAGGGGGCGCCGATACGCAGTATTTT. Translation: CASSQLPAGGADTQYF.

CDR3 loop: CASLTQGARNTEAFF. Here the CDR3 DNA reads TGTGCCAGCTTGACACAGGGGGCGAGGAACACTGAAGCTTTCTTT. The V and J genes are TRBV18 and TRBJ1-1; 9 bases match TRBD1. This CDR3 contains 15 residues. V lost 7 bases, J lost 1 base, and 7 bases stayed unmatched. The V gene's germline CDR1 is KGHSH and CDR2 LQKENI. Complete variable domain (other parts from reference TRBV18 and TRBJ1-1): NAGVMQNPRHLVRRRGQEARLRCSPMKGHSHVYWYRQLPEEGLKFMVYLQKENIIDESGMPKERFSAEFPKEGPSILRIQQVVRGDSAAYFCASLTQGARNTEAFFGQGTRLTVV.

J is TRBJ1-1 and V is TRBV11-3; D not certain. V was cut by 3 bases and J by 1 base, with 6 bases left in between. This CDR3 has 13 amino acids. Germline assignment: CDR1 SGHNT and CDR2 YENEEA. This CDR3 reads CASSFSPNTEAFF. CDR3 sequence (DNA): TGTGCCAGCAGCTTTAGCCCGAACACTGAAGCTTTCTTT.

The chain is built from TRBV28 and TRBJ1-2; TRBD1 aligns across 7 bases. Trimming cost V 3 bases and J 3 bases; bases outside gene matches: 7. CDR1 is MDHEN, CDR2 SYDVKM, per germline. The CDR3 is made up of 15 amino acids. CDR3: CASSLELRGYYGYTF. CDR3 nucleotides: TGTGCCAGCAGTTTGGAACTCAGGGGGTACTATGGCTACACCTTC.